This TCR beta chain was found in a study of CD8 T cells in Susac syndrome. Study observations and caveats: The study recognized that the number of individuals in its TCR sequencing and HLA analysis was relatively small.

CD8+ and CD4+ T cells were negatively isolated; TEMRA cells were FACS-enriched. This clonotype appeared a few times. No antigen is known for it. With random hexamers, reverse transcription was performed on about 0.45 to 1 ug of RNA. Amplification of TCR beta CDR3 used immunoSEQ multiplex PCR across 54 Vbeta and 13 Jbeta. One entry per CDR3 protein, called by TCRdb with MiXCR from the immunoSEQ multiplex PCR reads. The data show fewer than 150,000 distinct CDR3 sequences, over 85% seen once. V lost 0 bases and J 2 bases, leaving 5 bases between the germline ends. The CDR3 runs 13 residues. Germline CDR1 reads MNHEY; CDR2 reads SMNVEV (reference sequence).

The sequence came from a human donor in good health. The sequenced sample consisted of CD8+ T cells from PBMCs. V usage is TRBV27 and J usage is TRBJ2-7; D ambiguous. CDR3: CASSLSRTYEQYF. The CDR3 region has the DNA TGTGCCAGCAGTTTATCCAGGACCTACGAGCAGTACTTC.